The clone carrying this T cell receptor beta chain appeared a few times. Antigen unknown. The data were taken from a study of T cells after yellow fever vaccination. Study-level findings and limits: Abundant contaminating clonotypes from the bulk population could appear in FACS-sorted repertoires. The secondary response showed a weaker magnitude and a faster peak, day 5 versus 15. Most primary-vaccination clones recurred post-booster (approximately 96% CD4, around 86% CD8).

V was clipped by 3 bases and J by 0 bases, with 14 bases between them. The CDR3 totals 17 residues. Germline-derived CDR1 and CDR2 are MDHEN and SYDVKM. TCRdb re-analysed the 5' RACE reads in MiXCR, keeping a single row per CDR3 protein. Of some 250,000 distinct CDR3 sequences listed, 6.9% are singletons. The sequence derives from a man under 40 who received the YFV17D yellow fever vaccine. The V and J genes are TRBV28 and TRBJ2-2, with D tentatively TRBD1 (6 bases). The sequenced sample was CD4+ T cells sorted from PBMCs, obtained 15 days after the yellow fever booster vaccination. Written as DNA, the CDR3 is TGTGCCAGCAGTTTTCCTGACAGGACCACGAACACCGGGGAGCTGTTTTTT. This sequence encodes CASSFPDRTTNTGELFF.